This is a list of T cell receptor beta chains from one sample in a study of blood T cells in healthy people across ages. A single record per CDR3 protein comes from TCRdb applying MiXCR to the 5' RACE reads. The sample includes over 1,200,000 distinct CDR3 sequences, 59% of them seen just once. What was sequenced was blood. These receptors all stem from a man younger than 30 in good health. Both conserved end residues are trimmed from each CDR3. Each record gives: J gene, V gene, CDR3 protein.

J gene: TRBJ2-5; V gene: TRBV5-6; CDR3 protein: ASSLVPSGLETQY
J gene: TRBJ2-5; V gene: TRBV12-3/TRBV12-4; CDR3 protein: ASSPVGGTETQY
J gene: TRBJ1-2; V gene: TRBV20-1; CDR3 protein: SAEGGMGGYT
J gene: -; V gene: TRBV2; CDR3 protein: ASSESGTGNHEQY
J gene: TRBJ1-1; V gene: TRBV27; CDR3 protein: ASSQNEAF
J gene: TRBJ1-4; V gene: TRBV7-9; CDR3 protein: ASSLAGQGFDEKLF
J gene: TRBJ1-2; V gene: TRBV21-1; CDR3 protein: ASRGIGQGEAYGYT
J gene: TRBJ1-1; V gene: TRBV20-1; CDR3 protein: SAPSPMNTEAF
J gene: TRBJ1-2; V gene: TRBV9; CDR3 protein: ASTQGTDYGYT
J gene: TRBJ2-2; V gene: TRBV4-1; CDR3 protein: ASSTIGEGTNTGELF
J gene: TRBJ2-7; V gene: TRBV10-3; CDR3 protein: AISTDRSYEQY
J gene: TRBJ2-7; V gene: TRBV10-2; CDR3 protein: ASSELLGQANYEQY
J gene: TRBJ2-3; V gene: TRBV2; CDR3 protein: ASKSDPEDTQY
J gene: TRBJ1-1; V gene: TRBV27; CDR3 protein: ASSPPGMYTEAF
J gene: TRBJ2-2; V gene: TRBV4-2; CDR3 protein: ASSYRRDSSNTGELF
J gene: TRBJ2-2; V gene: TRBV15; CDR3 protein: ATSRVGGSVELF
J gene: TRBJ2-1; V gene: TRBV20-1; CDR3 protein: SASRTSGEQF
J gene: TRBJ2-1; V gene: TRBV4-1; CDR3 protein: ASSQDTSGGHNEQF
J gene: TRBJ1-2; V gene: TRBV4-1; CDR3 protein: ASSQTTGSNYGYT
J gene: TRBJ2-5; V gene: TRBV4-2; CDR3 protein: ATGNRGRETQY
J gene: TRBJ2-3; V gene: TRBV27; CDR3 protein: ASSPGTVFTDTQY
J gene: TRBJ2-5; V gene: TRBV7-9; CDR3 protein: ASSLVSSDLETQY
J gene: TRBJ2-1; V gene: TRBV11-2; CDR3 protein: ASSSQTSALGDEQF
J gene: TRBJ2-3; V gene: TRBV10-3; CDR3 protein: AISESNPYLDTQY
J gene: TRBJ1-2; V gene: TRBV28; CDR3 protein: ASSLGRGAGYT
J gene: TRBJ2-7; V gene: TRBV27; CDR3 protein: ASRHTGGYEQY
J gene: TRBJ2-1; V gene: TRBV6-2/TRBV6-3; CDR3 protein: ASTRTSRGYNEQF
J gene: TRBJ2-4; V gene: TRBV29-1; CDR3 protein: SVSGAVQRAKNIQY
J gene: TRBJ2-1; V gene: TRBV4-3; CDR3 protein: ASSQERTSNEQF
J gene: TRBJ2-7; V gene: TRBV4-1; CDR3 protein: ASSQGLAGGHEQY
J gene: TRBJ2-3; V gene: TRBV7-2; CDR3 protein: ASSNSEAGNTQY
J gene: TRBJ1-5; V gene: TRBV27; CDR3 protein: ASADRYSNQPQH
J gene: TRBJ2-3; V gene: TRBV7-8; CDR3 protein: ASSFLTSGSTDTQY
J gene: TRBJ2-1; V gene: TRBV7-2; CDR3 protein: ASSARLAGSYEQF
J gene: TRBJ2-3; V gene: TRBV2; CDR3 protein: ASSEKDTPDTQY